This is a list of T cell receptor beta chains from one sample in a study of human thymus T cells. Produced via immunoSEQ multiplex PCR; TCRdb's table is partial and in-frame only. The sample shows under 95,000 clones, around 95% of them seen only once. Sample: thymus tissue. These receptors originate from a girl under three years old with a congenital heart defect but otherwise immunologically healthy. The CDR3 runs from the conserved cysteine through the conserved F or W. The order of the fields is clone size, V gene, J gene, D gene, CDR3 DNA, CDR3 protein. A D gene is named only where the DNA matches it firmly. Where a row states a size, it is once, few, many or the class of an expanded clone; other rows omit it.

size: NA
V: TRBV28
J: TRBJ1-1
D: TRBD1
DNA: TGTGCCAGCAGTACCCAGGGGGCGAACACTGAAGCTTTCTTT
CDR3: CASSTQGANTEAFF

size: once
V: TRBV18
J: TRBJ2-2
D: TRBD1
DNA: TGTGCCAGCTCCACCGGGACAGGGATTTCCGGGGAGCTGTTTTTT
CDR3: CASSTGTGISGELFF

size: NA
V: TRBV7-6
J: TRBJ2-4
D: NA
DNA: TGTGCCAGCAGCTTAGCGGGACGAGAAAGCAACATTCAGTACTTC
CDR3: CASSLAGRESNIQYF

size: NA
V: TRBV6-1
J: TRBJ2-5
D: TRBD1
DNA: TGTGCCAGCAGTGCGACAGGGGTGGAGACCCAGTACTTC
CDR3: CASSATGVETQYF

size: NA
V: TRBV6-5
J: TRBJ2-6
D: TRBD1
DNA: TGTGCCAGCAGTAGGACAGGTCCTGGGGCCAACGTCCTGACTTTC
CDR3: CASSRTGPGANVLTF

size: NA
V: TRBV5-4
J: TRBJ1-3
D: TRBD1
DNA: TGTGCCAGCAGCAAATGGTTTCCCAAAGGACAGGGAGCTGGAAACACCATATATTTT
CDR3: CASSKWFPKGQGAGNTIYF

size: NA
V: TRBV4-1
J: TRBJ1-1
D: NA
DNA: TGCGCCAGCAGCCCGAGGAGGGGGGAGGGGAACACTGAAGCTTTCTTT
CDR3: CASSPRRGEGNTEAFF

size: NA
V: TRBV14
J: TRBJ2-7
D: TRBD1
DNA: TGTGCCAGCAGCCAAGATGGACAGGGGGACGAGCAGTACTTC
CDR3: CASSQDGQGDEQYF

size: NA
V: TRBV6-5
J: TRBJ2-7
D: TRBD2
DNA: TGTGCCAGCAGTTGGGGACTAGCCTACGAGCAGTACTTC
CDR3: CASSWGLAYEQYF

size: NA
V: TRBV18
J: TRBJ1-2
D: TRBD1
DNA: TGTGCCAGCTCACCTCCGAGCGGGTATGTGAGGACAGGGGATGGTGGCTACACCTTC
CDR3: CASSPPSGYVRTGDGGYTF

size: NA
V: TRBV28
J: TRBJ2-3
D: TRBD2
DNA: TGTGCCAGCAGTTCCTCCCGACTAGCGCAGATTCCCCCAAGCACAGATACGCAGTATTTT
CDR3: CASSSSRLAQIPPSTDTQYF

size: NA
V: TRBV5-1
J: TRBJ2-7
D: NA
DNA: TGCGCCAGCAGCTTGGTGGGAGTGGCTTACGAGCAGTACTTC
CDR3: CASSLVGVAYEQYF

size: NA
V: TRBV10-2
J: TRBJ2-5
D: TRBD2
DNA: TGCGCCAGCAGTGATCGGGAGGAGGAAGAGACCCAGTACTTC
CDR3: CASSDREEEETQYF

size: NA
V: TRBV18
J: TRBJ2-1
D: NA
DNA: TGTGCCAGCTCACCAGCGGCAGGGGGGCCGGCGAATGAGCAGTTCTTC
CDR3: CASSPAAGGPANEQFF

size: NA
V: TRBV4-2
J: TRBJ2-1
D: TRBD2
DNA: TGTGCCAGCAGCCTGCTGCCCTCCCGGACAGGAATCTTAAGCGGGAGGCCTAGTGAGCAGTTCTTC
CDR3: CASSLLPSRTGILSGRPSEQFF

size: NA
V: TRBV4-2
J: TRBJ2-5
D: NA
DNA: TGTGCCAGCAGCCAAGTCCCTCTTGAACCGCGGGAGACCCAGTACTTC
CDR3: CASSQVPLEPRETQYF

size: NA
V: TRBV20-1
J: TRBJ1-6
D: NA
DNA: TGCAGTGCAGGGTGGGATTCACCCCTCCACTTT
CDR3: CSAGWDSPLHF

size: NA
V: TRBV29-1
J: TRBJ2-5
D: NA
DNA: TGCAGCGTTGACCTAGGGGGAGAGACCCAGTACTTC
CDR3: CSVDLGGETQYF

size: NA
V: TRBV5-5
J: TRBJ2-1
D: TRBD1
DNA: TGTGCCAGCAGCGACCGGGACAGGGGGATCTTC
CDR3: CASSDRDRGIF

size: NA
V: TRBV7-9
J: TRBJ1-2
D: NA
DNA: TGTGCCAGCAGCCTCAACAAGGAGATCTATGGCTACACCTTC
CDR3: CASSLNKEIYGYTF

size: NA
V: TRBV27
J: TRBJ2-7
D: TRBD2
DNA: TGTGCCAGCAGTCTACTCCCCTCTAGCGGGAGGCTCTACGAGCAGTACTTC
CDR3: CASSLLPSSGRLYEQYF

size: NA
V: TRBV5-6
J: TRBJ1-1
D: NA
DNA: TGTGCCAGCAGCTCACCCCCCACGACTCTCCCGGGAACTGAAGCTTTCTTT
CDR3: CASSSPPTTLPGTEAFF